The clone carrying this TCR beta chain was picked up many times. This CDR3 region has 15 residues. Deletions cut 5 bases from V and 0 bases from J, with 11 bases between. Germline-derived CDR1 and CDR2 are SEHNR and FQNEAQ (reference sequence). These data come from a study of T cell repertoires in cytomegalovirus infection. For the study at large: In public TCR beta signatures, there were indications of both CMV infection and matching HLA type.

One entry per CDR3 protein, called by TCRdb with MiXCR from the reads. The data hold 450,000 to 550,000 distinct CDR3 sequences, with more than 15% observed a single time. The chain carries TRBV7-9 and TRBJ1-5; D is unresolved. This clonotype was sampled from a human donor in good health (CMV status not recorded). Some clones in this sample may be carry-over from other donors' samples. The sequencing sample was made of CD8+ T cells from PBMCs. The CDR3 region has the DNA TGTGCCAGCAGCAAAGCCGAATATAGCAATCAGCCCCAGCATTTT. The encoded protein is CASSKAEYSNQPQHF.